This T cell receptor (beta chain) was recovered during a study of siplizumab effects on memory and regulatory T cells. Study-level points and caveats: A major contribution to the alloresponse seemed to be made by naive T cells, which seemed more diverse than memory cells. The average Treg-derived proportion among mappable alloreactive CD4+ clones was roughly 70% with siplizumab versus about 27% in controls.

This clone is a singleton in its sample. Its antigen is undetermined. Sequencing used immunoSEQ multiplex PCR; TCRdb keeps in-frame clones, though not all of them. The sample consists of 87,000 or so clones, approximately 95% of them appearing once. CDR3 length equals 17 residues. Trimming took off 5 bases at V and 0 bases at J, with 17 bases between the two ends. CDR1 and CDR2 (germline): LNHDA, SQIVND (reference sequence). This TCR came from a human donor in good health. Sequenced sample: non-Treg CD4+ T cells sorted from blood. The rearrangement links TRBV19 to TRBJ2-1, with D perhaps TRBD1 (5 bases). The CDR3 region has the DNA TGTGCCAGTAGTGCCCTGACAGCCCTTTACTCCTACAATGAGCAGTTCTTC. This gives the protein CASSALTALYSYNEQFF.